This entry lists 20 T cell receptor beta chains sequenced from one sample in a study of T cell responses to AZD1222 COVID-19 vaccine. The repertoire was sequenced with immunoSEQ multiplex PCR; TCRdb's copy has only in-frame clones and lacks some. The data hold 150,000 to 200,000 clones, with roughly 93% observed a single time. Sequencing was performed on peripheral blood, taken 28 days after the second dose of the MenACWY control vaccine. These receptors originate from an adult who received the MenACWY meningococcal vaccine as a control.

The chain links TRBV19 to TRBJ1-4; perhaps TRBD1 as D (6 bases). V gave up 4 bases and J gave up 3 bases, with 15 bases separating them. The CDR3 loop spans 16 amino acids. Per germline, CDR1 LNHDA and CDR2 SQIVND (reference sequence). The chain's CDR3 is CASSSAKQGPNEKLFF. CDR3 coding DNA: TGTGCCAGTAGTAGCGCGAAACAGGGACCTAATGAAAAACTGTTTTTT.

Note on this clone: As the CDR3 is not closed by the conserved phenylalanine or tryptophan, this likely results from a read error. No DNA is shown, since the ends of the CDR3 on it are uncertain; the CDR3 is the one TCRdb lists. CDR3 loop: CASSLVAGGETIA. The genes are TRBV7-2 and TRBJ1-2. The CDR3 totals 13 residues, both ends included. The germline CDR1 and CDR2 sequences are SGHTA and FQGNSA.

The CDR3 DNA is TGTGCCAGCAGTCCCCGCCTTCTCCCTGAAGCTTTCTTT. It specifies CASSPRLLPEAFF. This chain connects TRBV6-2 or TRBV6-3 to TRBJ1-1; D uncertain. The CDR3 is 13 residues long. V shed 5 bases and J shed 6 bases, with 13 bases lying between them. Germline lookup yields CDR1 MNHEY and CDR2 SVGEGT.

The chain employs TRBV19 and TRBJ1-1; D not certain. The CDR3 spans 14 residues. The germline gives CDR1 LNHDA, CDR2 SQIVND (reference sequence). V dropped 4 bases and J dropped 1 base, with 10 bases sitting between them. The CDR3 loop is CASSTTSTNTEAFF. The CDR3 DNA reads TGTGCCAGTAGTACGACAAGTACGAACACTGAAGCTTTCTTT.

This rearrangement joins TRBV27 to TRBJ1-2; D remains unclear. Trimming stripped 6 bases from V and 2 bases from J, with 13 bases between. The CDR3 length is 14 residues. Germline CDR1 MNHEY, CDR2 SMNVEV (reference sequence). This CDR3 is CASSPPNSNYGYTF. In nucleotides, the CDR3 is TGTGCCAGCAGCCCTCCCAACAGCAACTATGGCTACACCTTC.

CDR3 DNA sequence: TGTGCCAGCAGCATCGGGACTAGCGAGACCTACGAGCAGTACTTC. It codes for CASSIGTSETYEQYF. The rearrangement links TRBV7-2 to TRBJ2-7, with TRBD2 matching over 10 bases. Germline CDR1 and CDR2: SGHTA and FQGNSA. V trimming: 5 bases; J trimming: 2 bases; junction bases outside the gene matches: 6. The CDR3 spans 15 residues.

The J gene is TRBJ1-5, the V gene TRBV19; maybe TRBD1 (6 bases). This CDR3 is 14 amino acids long. V was shortened by 5 bases and J by 5 bases, with 13 bases between the two germline ends. CDR1 LNHDA and CDR2 SQIVND come from the germline V gene (reference sequence). CDR3 nucleotide sequence: TGTGCCAGTAGTTGGGGGGGCGGATATCAGCCCCAGCATTTT. Translated: CASSWGGGYQPQHF.

The chain combines TRBV6-5 with TRBJ1-6; D possibly corresponds to TRBD1 (6 bases). The CDR3 is 14 amino acids. Germline V gene data show CDR1 as MNHEY and CDR2 as SVGAGI. V lost 6 bases and J 9 bases, leaving 15 bases between the germline ends. CDR3 nucleotides: TGTGCCAGCAGAGCACAGGGAGAGTTTTCACCCCTCCACTTT. Its protein is CASRAQGEFSPLHF.

The gene calls are TRBV6-2 or TRBV6-3 and TRBJ2-3; 10 bases line up with TRBD2. Trimming at V came to 4 bases and at J to 5 bases, leaving 9 bases not matched to a gene. This CDR3 region has 16 residues. Germline V gene lookup returns CDR1 MNHEY and CDR2 SVGEGT. The CDR3 region has the DNA TGTGCCAGCAGTTTTGTAGCGGGGGGAGGTCGAGATACGCAGTATTTT. Encoded protein: CASSFVAGGGRDTQYF.

The chain uses TRBV7-2 and TRBJ1-2; a possible D gene is TRBD1 (6 bases). Germline CDR1 is SGHTA and CDR2 is FQGNSA. This CDR3 region has 16 residues. Trimming removed 4 bases at V and 4 bases at J, with 19 bases between. The CDR3 DNA reads TGTGCCAGCAGCTCCAATACAGGGTCACTCGGCTATGGCTACACCTTC. This gives the protein CASSSNTGSLGYGYTF.

V usage is TRBV19 and J usage is TRBJ1-3; unclear D gene. The germline CDR1 and CDR2 sequences are LNHDA and SQIVND (reference sequence). There are 14 residues in the CDR3. V shed 5 bases and J shed 1 base, with 9 bases lying between them. CDR3 protein: CASSPDGSGNTIYF. Written as DNA, the CDR3 is TGTGCCAGTAGTCCCGACGGTTCTGGAAACACCATATATTTT. Using reference TRBV19 and TRBJ1-3 for the parts outside the CDR3, the full variable domain is DGGITQSPKYLFRKEGQNVTLSCEQNLNHDAMYWYRQDPGQGLRLIYYSQIVNDFQKGDIAEGYSVSREKKESFPLTVTSAQKNPTAFYLCASSPDGSGNTIYFGEGSWLTVV.

This sequence joins TRBV7-9 and TRBJ2-5, with D tentatively TRBD2 (7 bases). Germline-derived CDR1 and CDR2 are SEHNR and FQNEAQ (reference sequence). The CDR3 spans 15 residues. The V end lost 5 bases, the J end lost 3 bases, and 16 bases lay between the germline ends. The CDR3, as DNA: TGTGCCAGCAGCGACGCTCGGGGGGCGGAAGAGACCCAGTACTTC. It is translated as CASSDARGAEETQYF.

The V call is TRBV7-2, the J call TRBJ1-1; D is unclear. Looked up from germline, CDR1 is SGHTA and CDR2 is FQGNSA. This CDR3 is 12 amino acids long. V was pared by 4 bases and J by 8 bases, with 11 bases between. The CDR3 DNA sequence: TGTGCCAGCAGCTCCGGACCCCCCGAAGCTTTCTTT. Protein sequence: CASSSGPPEAFF. The variable domain in full, completed from reference TRBV7-2 and TRBJ1-1, reads GAGVSQSPSNKVTEKGKDVELRCDPISGHTALYWYRQSLGQGLEFLIYFQGNSAPDKSGLPSDRFSAERTGGSVSTLTIQRTQQEDSAVYLCASSSGPPEAFFGQGTRLTVV.

In this sample, this clone turned up a few times. V usage is TRBV2 and J usage is TRBJ2-5; D call uncertain. CDR3 length: 14 amino acids. Trimming left V 3 bases short and J 0 bases short, with 8 bases between. Germline-derived CDR1 and CDR2 are SNHLY and FYNNEI. This CDR3 reads CASSETQYQETQYF. The CDR3 region has the DNA TGTGCCAGCAGTGAGACCCAGTACCAAGAGACCCAGTACTTC.

This clone was detected only once. CDR3 nucleotides: TGTGCCAGCAGCCTGGGACAGGGGACTAATGAAAAACTGTTTTTT. Residues: CASSLGQGTNEKLFF. The chain carries TRBV7-2 and TRBJ1-4, with 10 bases matching TRBD1. The V segment lost 5 bases and the J segment 2 bases; nucleotides outside the gene matches: 2. Germline lookup yields CDR1 SGHTA and CDR2 FQGNSA. The CDR3 is 15 amino acids.

This clone showed up just once. V gene TRBV7-2 combines with J gene TRBJ1-2; D unclear. The CDR3 is 15 amino acids. Deletions cut 5 bases from V and 4 bases from J, with 17 bases between. Germline lookup yields CDR1 SGHTA and CDR2 FQGNSA. This CDR3 is CASSPYVALGYGYTF. The CDR3 nucleotides read TGTGCCAGCAGCCCATATGTTGCTCTCGGCTATGGCTACACCTTC.

The count of this clone is one. Different DNA sequences within this sample yield the same CDR3. The chain is built from TRBV11-1 and TRBJ1-2; unclear D gene. Germline-derived CDR1 and CDR2 are SGHAT and FQDESV (reference sequence). CDR3 size: 12 residues. V was cut by 1 base and J by 4 bases, with 4 bases left in between. CDR3: CASSLGAYGYTF. CDR3 bases: TGTGCCAGCAGCTTAGGGGCCTATGGCTACACCTTC.

This clone came up a few times. This chain joins TRBV28 and TRBJ1-4; D unclear. From germline, CDR1 is MDHEN and CDR2 SYDVKM. V lost 8 bases to trimming and J lost 4 bases, with 11 bases between them. The CDR3 extends over 13 amino acids. The CDR3 DNA follows: TGTGCCAGCGGCTCAGAACTTAATGAAAAACTGTTTTTT. It is translated as CASGSELNEKLFF.

The chain is built from TRBV11-2 and TRBJ1-1; maybe TRBD1 (6 bases). The CDR3 is 11 residues long. V was pared by 7 bases and J by 11 bases, with 14 bases between. Germline loops: CDR1 SGHAT, CDR2 FQNNGV. The CDR3 protein is CASIRGAEAFF. The CDR3, as DNA: TGTGCCAGCATCCGGGGGGCAGAGGCTTTCTTT.

The V call is TRBV30, the J call TRBJ2-3; D tentatively reads TRBD1 or TRBD2 (5 bases each). The CDR3 totals 17 residues. Germline CDR1 is GTSNPN and CDR2 is SVGIG (reference sequence). The V end was cut by 3 bases, the J end by 3 bases, with 22 bases between. This CDR3 reads CAWRPWPANRRTDTQYF. CDR3 DNA: TGTGCCTGGAGACCCTGGCCAGCAAACAGGAGGACAGATACGCAGTATTTT.